The sequence of this T cell receptor beta chain was determined in a study of blood T cell repertoires in COVID-19. The wider study: Spain, Italy and the United States supplied samples that represented acute and convalescent COVID-19. The cDNA or gDNA used as material had been derived from T cells, B-cell-depleted T cells, or PBMCs.

Original analysis: By means of reference gene primer amplification, nucleated cell counts were estimated. Repertoires were generated with immunoSEQ multiplex PCR, while TCRdb's copy carries only in-frame clones and drops some. V, J and clone size are taken as reported in that table, and D and trimming were inferred from the DNA itself. The data hold tens of thousands of clones, with about three quarters observed a single time. The CDR3 contains 15 residues. Germline V gene lookup returns CDR1 LNHDA and CDR2 SQIVND (reference sequence). The J segment lost 5 bases and the V segment lost 3 bases, leaving 6 bases of the junction unmatched.

The sequence was collected from a woman aged 70-85 years with acute or convalescent COVID-19. V and J are TRBV19 and TRBJ2-5; TRBD1 matches 10 bases. The sample consisted of peripheral blood. CDR3 bases: TGTGCCAGTAGTATTGGGGGACAGGGGTTTGAGACCCAGTACTTC. It yields the protein CASSIGGQGFETQYF.